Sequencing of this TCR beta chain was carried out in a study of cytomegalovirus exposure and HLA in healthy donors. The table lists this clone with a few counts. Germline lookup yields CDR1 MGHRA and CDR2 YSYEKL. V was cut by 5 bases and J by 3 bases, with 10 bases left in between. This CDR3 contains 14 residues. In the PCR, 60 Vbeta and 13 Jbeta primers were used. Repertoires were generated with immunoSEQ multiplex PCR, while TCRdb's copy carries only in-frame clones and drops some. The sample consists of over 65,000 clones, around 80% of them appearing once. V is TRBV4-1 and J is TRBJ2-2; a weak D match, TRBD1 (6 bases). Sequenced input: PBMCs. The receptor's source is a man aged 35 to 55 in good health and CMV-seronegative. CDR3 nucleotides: TGCGCCAGCAGCTTTTACAGGGACACCGGGGAGCTGTTTTTT. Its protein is CASSFYRDTGELFF.